One and the same sample provided the 16 T cell receptor beta chains below, sequenced in a study of response to subunit inactivated influenza vaccine. One entry per CDR3 protein, called by TCRdb with MiXCR from the RT-PCR reads. The sample has hundreds of thousands of distinct CDR3 sequences; about 14% are singletons. The sequencing here drew on PBMCs from blood, taken around 15 days before vaccination. The receptors originated from a man aged 50-60 years who received an inactivated influenza vaccine.

The V call is TRBV5-6, the J call TRBJ1-3; a weak D match, TRBD1 (5 bases). V shed 1 base and J shed 0 bases, with 11 bases lying between them. Germline V gives CDR1 SGHDT, CDR2 YYEEEE. This CDR3 region has 16 residues. The CDR3 loop reads CASSLRGQSSGNTIYF. DNA of the CDR3: TGTGCCAGCAGCTTGAGGGGCCAGAGCTCTGGAAACACCATATATTTT.

This clonotype was counted at least ten times. V is TRBV5-1 and J is TRBJ2-2; D is undetermined. The CDR3 runs to 14 residues. Germline assignment: CDR1 SGHRS and CDR2 YFSETQ. Trimming cost V 4 bases and J 1 base, with 8 bases left between them. CDR3 nucleotide sequence: TGCGCCAGCAGCCCCCCGGGGAACACCGGGGAGCTGTTTTTT. This sequence encodes CASSPPGNTGELFF.

This clonotype was counted a few times. This sequence joins TRBV20-1 and TRBJ2-2; TRBD2 matches 9 bases. The V gene's germline CDR1 is DFQATT and CDR2 SNEGSKA (reference sequence). V shed 4 bases, J shed 4 bases, and the junction held 4 bases outside the gene matches. The CDR3 consists of 14 residues. The CDR3 DNA sequence: TGCAGTGCTAATAGCGGGGGACGCACCGGGGAGCTGTTTTTT. Its translation is CSANSGGRTGELFF.

Many counts were recorded for this clonotype. The chain recombines TRBV5-1 with TRBJ2-5; D is undetermined. The CDR3 totals 13 residues. V lost 0 bases, J lost 3 bases, and 6 bases lay in between. Germline V gene lookup returns CDR1 SGHRS and CDR2 YFSETQ. CDR3 protein: CASSLVAEETQYF. CDR3 DNA sequence: TGCGCCAGCAGCTTGGTTGCGGAAGAGACCCAGTACTTC.

V gene TRBV11-2 combines with J gene TRBJ2-2, with TRBD1 identical over 12 bases. The CDR3 covers 16 residues. Per germline, CDR1 SGHAT and CDR2 FQNNGV. V trimming: 5 bases; J trimming: 6 bases; junction bases outside the gene matches: 7. The CDR3 loop is CASSPRDRGRAGELFF. CDR3 DNA sequence: TGTGCCAGCAGCCCCCGGGACAGGGGGCGTGCCGGGGAGCTGTTTTTT.

The CDR3 coding sequence is TGTGCCACCAGCCCAGGGACCCACCAAGAGACCCAGTACTTC. Its translation: CATSPGTHQETQYF. V is TRBV24-1 and J is TRBJ2-5; D possibly matches TRBD1 or TRBD2 (5 bases each). The CDR3 consists of 14 residues. The germline V gene has CDR1 KGHDR and CDR2 SFDVKD. Trimming took off 7 bases at V and 0 bases at J, with 11 bases between the two ends.

This clonotype was observed a few times. CDR3 protein: CASSSQGLASSETQYF. The CDR3 nucleotides are TGTGCCAGCAGCTCACAAGGACTAGCCTCTTCAGAGACCCAGTACTTC. This chain connects TRBV7-8 to TRBJ2-5, with 8 bases identical to TRBD2. This CDR3 is 16 amino acids long. J lost 4 bases, V lost 4 bases, and 11 bases had no gene match. The germline CDR1 and CDR2 sequences are SGHVS and FQNEAQ.

The chain employs TRBV6-5 and TRBJ2-3; D perhaps matches TRBD2 (5 bases). The V end lost 0 bases, the J end lost 5 bases, and 15 bases lay between the germline ends. This CDR3 is 16 amino acids long. Germline loops: CDR1 MNHEY, CDR2 SVGAGI. The CDR3 DNA sequence: TGTGCCAGCAGTTACTCGGTAGCGATAACGGGAGATACGCAGTATTTT. Translated, it gives CASSYSVAITGDTQYF.

This sequence joins TRBV27 and TRBJ2-1, with 9 bases fitting TRBD1. The CDR3 extends over 17 amino acids. The junction had 15 bases not matched to a gene; V was cut back by 5 bases and J by 7 bases. The germline gives CDR1 MNHEY, CDR2 SMNVEV (reference sequence). The CDR3 sequence is CASSDPTGGSKGNEQFF. The CDR3 nucleotides read TGTGCCAGCAGTGACCCGACAGGGGGAAGTAAAGGGAATGAGCAGTTCTTC.

The rearrangement uses TRBV12-3 or TRBV12-4 and TRBJ2-3, with D tentatively TRBD1 (5 bases). With 5 bases removed from V and 2 bases from J, the gap between germline ends came to 17 bases. The CDR3 runs to 16 residues. CDR3 amino acids: CASSRRQILLTDTQYF. DNA for the CDR3: TGTGCCAGCAGTCGACGACAGATTCTACTCACAGATACGCAGTATTTT.

The chain has TRBV20-1 and TRBJ2-6, with 12 bases lining up with TRBD1. The CDR3 loop spans 16 amino acids. Trimming took 4 bases from V and 3 from J; bases not matched to a gene: 4. The germline V gene has CDR1 DFQATT and CDR2 SNEGSKA (reference sequence). CDR3: CSATGTGGVGANVLTF. In DNA, the CDR3 is TGCAGTGCTACCGGGACAGGGGGCGTTGGGGCCAACGTCCTGACTTTC.

This clonotype has a handful of counts. The CDR3, as DNA: TGTGCCAGCACCCACGTAGCGGGGACCTTCAATGAGCAGTTCTTC. Translated: CASTHVAGTFNEQFF. V gene TRBV7-2 combines with J gene TRBJ2-1, with TRBD2 matching 8 bases. With V trimmed by 7 bases and J by 6 bases, 11 bases remained unmatched. This CDR3 has 15 residues. Per germline, CDR1 SGHTA and CDR2 FQGNSA.

The V call is TRBV4-3, the J call TRBJ2-1; D gene uncertain. Looked up from germline, CDR1 is LGHNA and CDR2 is YSLEER. The CDR3 runs 14 residues. Trimming took 1 base from V and 6 from J, leaving 10 bases between them. CDR3 protein: CASSQGAVSNEQFF. CDR3 sequence (DNA): TGCGCCAGCAGCCAAGGGGCGGTATCCAATGAGCAGTTCTTC.

This clonotype was picked up many times. The chain carries TRBV9 and TRBJ2-7, with D possibly being TRBD2 (6 bases). There are 14 residues in the CDR3. V lost 6 bases and J lost 1, with 14 bases in between. The V gene's germline CDR1 is SGDLS and CDR2 YYNGEE. This CDR3 reads CASNGGTASYEQYF. The CDR3, as DNA: TGTGCCAGCAATGGGGGGACCGCATCCTACGAGCAGTACTTC.

The chain carries TRBV2 and TRBJ2-7, with TRBD2 matching 9 bases. Germline CDR1 reads SNHLY; CDR2 reads FYNNEI. The CDR3 has 18 amino acids. V trimming: 6 bases; J trimming: 0 bases; junction bases outside the gene matches: 15. The DNA for the CDR3 is TGTGCCAGCAGCCCGTCTTTTCTAGGGACTAGCTCCTCCTACGAGCAGTACTTC. Translated, it gives CASSPSFLGTSSSYEQYF.

This clonotype was counted a few times. CDR3 residues: CATSSDRTGDSYEQYF. The CDR3 DNA is TGTGCCACCAGCAGTGACAGGACAGGGGACTCCTACGAGCAGTACTTC. The chain employs TRBV15 and TRBJ2-7, with 9 nucleotides matching TRBD1. CDR3 length equals 16 residues. V trimming: 3 bases; J trimming: 0 bases; junction bases outside the gene matches: 6. From germline, CDR1 is LNHNV and CDR2 YYDKDF (reference sequence).